The rows below give T cell receptor beta chains drawn from one sample of a study of Graves' ophthalmopathy and Graves' hyperthyroidism. TCRdb re-derived calls from the multiplex PCR reads in MiXCR, one entry per CDR3 protein. The sample shows a few hundred thousand distinct CDR3 sequences, 35% to 45% of them seen only once. The specimen sequenced was peripheral blood or thyroid tissue (not recorded which). The source of these receptors is an adult man with Graves' hyperthyroidism. Each CDR3 is given with its conserved first and last residue. The D gene is left open where the match is weak. Rows give clone size only sometimes, using once, few, many, or a class for an expanded clone.

abundance	j_gene	d_gene	len	v_gene	CDR3nt	CDR3aa
many	TRBJ2-7	TRBD1	13	TRBV5-1	TGCGCCAGCAGGAGGACAGGTAGCAACGAGCAGTACTTC	CASRRTGSNEQYF
many	TRBJ1-5	-	13	TRBV5-8	TGTGCCAGCAGCACGCTGAGGCGGCAGCCCCAGCATTTT	CASSTLRRQPQHF
many	TRBJ2-7	-	13	TRBV15	TGTGCCACCAGCAGAGAAAGGGTCTACGAGCAGTACTTC	CATSRERVYEQYF
once	TRBJ1-1	-	12	TRBV30	TGTGCCTGGGGTCTGGGACCCTCGGCAGCTTTCTTT	CAWGLGPSAAFF
many	TRBJ2-7	-	14	TRBV11-3	TGTGCCAGCAGCTCACGGGGACACTCCTACGAGCAGTACTTC	CASSSRGHSYEQYF
-	TRBJ2-3	-	14	TRBV6-1	TGTGCCAGCGCGTCAGGAACTAGCACAGATACGCAGTATTTT	CASASGTSTDTQYF
many	TRBJ2-7	TRBD1	14	TRBV6-5	TGTGCCAGCAGTTACAGGGACAGGGCCTACGAGCAGTACTTC	CASSYRDRAYEQYF
-	TRBJ1-3	-	18	TRBV9	TGTGCCAGCAGCCGTAGGGCTGGGCAGAACCGCTCTGGAAACACCATATATTTT	CASSRRAGQNRSGNTIYF
-	TRBJ1-6	-	14	TRBV19	TGTGCCAGTAGGAGGGACTCCTATAATTCACCCCTCCACTTT	CASRRDSYNSPLHF
many	TRBJ1-2	-	13	TRBV12-3/TRBV12-4	TGTGCCAGCAGTACCGACAGTGGCTATGGCTACACCTTC	CASSTDSGYGYTF
-	TRBJ2-1	TRBD2	16	TRBV9	TGTGCCAGCAGCACAGGGACTAGCGGTTCCTACAATGAGCAGTTCTTC	CASSTGTSGSYNEQFF
-	TRBJ2-7	-	13	TRBV7-9	TGCGCCAGCAGCTTGGGGGACACCTACGGGCAGTACTTC	CASSLGDTYGQYF
-	TRBJ2-1	TRBD1	17	TRBV19	TGTGCCAGTAGTATAGTCGGCCCGGGACAGGGGAACGATGAGCAGTTCTTC	CASSIVGPGQGNDEQFF
-	TRBJ2-2	TRBD2	15	TRBV29-1	TGCAGCGTTGAAGAACGACTAGCGACGAAGGGGGAGCTGTTTTTT	CSVEERLATKGELFF
many	TRBJ1-3	-	13	TRBV20-1	TGCAGTGCTAGAGAATCAGGGCGGGATACCATATATTTT	CSARESGRDTIYF
many	TRBJ1-1	TRBD1	13	TRBV7-7	TGTGCTAGAGGGAGCAGGGGGGACACTGAAGCTTTCTTT	CARGSRGDTEAFF
many	TRBJ1-1	-	14	TRBV29-1	TGCAGCGTTGAACCTGGGGGATCGGGGGCTGAAGCTTTCTTT	CSVEPGGSGAEAFF
many	TRBJ1-1	-	15	TRBV5-8	TGTGCCAGCAGCCAAACGATCCTGGCGAACACTGAAGCTTTCTTT	CASSQTILANTEAFF
many	TRBJ1-6	-	13	TRBV2	TGTGCCAGCAGTGAGGCAGAGGATTCACCCCTCCACTTT	CASSEAEDSPLHF
-	TRBJ2-7	-	15	TRBV25-1	TGTGCCAGCAGTGAATTGGCCCGGGACATATACGAGCAGTACTTC	CASSELARDIYEQYF
-	TRBJ1-2	TRBD1	12	TRBV29-1	TGCAGCGTTCGACAGGGGTACTATGGCTACACCTTC	CSVRQGYYGYTF
-	TRBJ1-2	-	12	TRBV29-1	TGCAGTGGATGGGACTCTAACTATGGCTACACCTTC	CSGWDSNYGYTF